Below, 22 T cell receptor beta chains from the same sample are listed, as sequenced in a study of T cell responses to AZD1222 COVID-19 vaccine. Data came from immunoSEQ multiplex PCR; TCRdb stores just in-frame clones and leaves some out. The sample carries roughly 99,000 clones, under 95% recorded once. Sequencing was performed on peripheral blood, taken 28 days after the second AZD1222 dose. All receptors come from an adult who received the AZD1222 COVID-19 vaccine.

A single count supports this clone. This rearrangement joins TRBV10-2 to TRBJ2-7, with 10 positions matching TRBD2. This CDR3 has 14 amino acids. Germline lookup yields CDR1 WSHSY and CDR2 SAAADI. The V and J ends lost 5 bases and 3 bases, in that order; junction bases with no gene match: 4. CDR3 sequence: CASSLAGGYYEQYF. Here the CDR3 DNA reads TGCGCCAGCAGTTTAGCGGGGGGTTACTACGAGCAGTACTTC.

The V call is TRBV7-7, the J call TRBJ2-2; either TRBD1 or TRBD2 may fit D (6 bases each). The length of the CDR3 is 14 residues. In germline, CDR1 is SSHAT, CDR2 FNYEAQ (reference sequence). V was trimmed by 1 base and J by 6 bases, leaving 9 bases between them. This CDR3 reads CASSLDGGAGELFF. The CDR3 DNA sequence: TGTGCCAGCAGCTTAGACGGGGGCGCCGGGGAGCTGTTTTTT.

In DNA form, the CDR3 reads TGTGCCAGCAATGGGGGCCTCCAGCCCCAGCATTTT. This codes for CASNGGLQPQHF. The chain is built from TRBV28 and TRBJ1-5, with a possible D match to TRBD1 (6 bases). The CDR3 length is 12 residues. Germline values: CDR1 MDHEN, CDR2 SYDVKM. V lost 7 bases, J lost 7 bases, and 11 bases lay in between.

The chain recombines TRBV12-3 or TRBV12-4 with TRBJ1-2, with D uncertain. The CDR3 has 12 amino acids. V was clipped by 2 bases and J by 3 bases, with 4 bases between them. DNA for the CDR3: TGTGCCAGCAGTTTAAAAGACTATGGCTACACCTTC. It yields the protein CASSLKDYGYTF.

The chain recombines TRBV3-1 (or the pseudogene TRBV3-2) with TRBJ1-1; 8 bases fit TRBD1. This CDR3 spans 16 amino acids. V was clipped by 1 base and J by 4 bases; unmatched bases: 8. Germline assignment: CDR1 LGHDT and CDR2 YNNKEL (reference sequence). DNA of the CDR3: TGTGCCAGCAGCCAAGGGACAGGGAAGAGAGCCACTGAAGCTTTCTTT. This gives the protein CASSQGTGKRATEAFF.

The CDR3 reads CASSQDLPYSGGARDTQYF. DNA of the CDR3: TGTGCCAGCAGCCAAGATCTCCCCTATAGCGGGGGGGCTAGAGATACGCAGTATTTT. This rearrangement joins TRBV3-1 (or the pseudogene TRBV3-2) to TRBJ2-3; TRBD2 matches 11 bases. The V segment lost 0 bases and the J segment 5 bases; nucleotides outside the gene matches: 13. The germline CDR1 and CDR2 sequences are LGHDT and YNNKEL (reference sequence). This CDR3 spans 19 amino acids.

The V and J genes are TRBV5-4 and TRBJ2-2; no clear D. Looked up from germline, CDR1 is SGHNT and CDR2 is YYREEE (reference sequence). The CDR3 runs to 15 residues. V was clipped by 1 base and J by 0 bases, with 7 bases between them. The CDR3: CASSLWTTNTGELFF. The CDR3 bases are TGTGCCAGCAGCTTGTGGACGACGAACACCGGGGAGCTGTTTTTT.

This chain links TRBV11-2 with TRBJ1-1, with no clear D. The CDR3 covers 16 residues. Germline CDR1 is SGHAT and CDR2 is FQNNGV. Trimming took off 2 bases at V and 1 base at J, with 14 bases between the two ends. CDR3 sequence: CASSLFPTLRNTEAFF. CDR3 nucleotide sequence: TGTGCCAGCAGCTTATTCCCGACCCTGCGGAACACTGAAGCTTTCTTT.

The rearrangement links TRBV11-2 to TRBJ1-1; TRBD1 matches at 8 bases. J lost 7 bases, V lost 5 bases, and 12 bases had no gene match. The CDR3 loop spans 15 amino acids. Looked up from germline, CDR1 is SGHAT and CDR2 is FQNNGV. Here the CDR3 reads CASSPYGQGAGEAFF. The CDR3 bases are TGTGCCAGCAGCCCTTACGGACAGGGCGCCGGTGAAGCTTTCTTT.

This chain joins TRBV3-1 (or the pseudogene TRBV3-2) and TRBJ2-1; perhaps TRBD2 as D (7 bases). Trimming stripped 1 base from V and 9 bases from J, with 22 bases between. The CDR3 is 17 amino acids. Germline-derived CDR1 and CDR2 are LGHDT and YNNKEL (reference sequence). The CDR3 sequence is CASSQVLGGGFGSEQFF. In DNA, the CDR3 is TGTGCCAGCAGCCAAGTTCTAGGGGGGGGCTTTGGTAGTGAGCAGTTCTTC.

The rearrangement links TRBV6-2 or TRBV6-3 to TRBJ2-3; D might be TRBD1 (6 bases). The germline V gene has CDR1 MNHEY and CDR2 SVGEGT. Between the trimmed V and J ends, which lost 2 bases and 2 bases, there was a span of 11 bases. The CDR3 runs to 15 residues. CDR3 sequence reads: CASSYSQGLTDTQYF. DNA of the CDR3: TGTGCCAGCAGTTACAGCCAGGGGCTCACAGATACGCAGTATTTT.

The chain couples TRBV18 to TRBJ2-5, with TRBD2 matching 14 bases. Germline assignment: CDR1 KGHSH and CDR2 LQKENI. The CDR3 consists of 16 residues. The trim removed 3 bases at V and 4 bases at J, leaving 4 bases unmatched. CDR3 in DNA: TGTGCCAGCTCACCTCTCGGGACTAGCGGGAGAGAGACCCAGTACTTC. Protein: CASSPLGTSGRETQYF.

This chain connects TRBV4-1 to TRBJ2-2; 8 bases are a match to TRBD1. V trimming: 1 base; J trimming: 4 bases; junction bases outside the gene matches: 5. The CDR3 runs to 16 residues. CDR1 and CDR2 (germline): MGHRA, YSYEKL. The CDR3 bases are TGCGCCAGCAGCCAAGCACCAGGGGGCATCACCGGGGAGCTGTTTTTT. Amino acids: CASSQAPGGITGELFF.

V is TRBV18 and J is TRBJ1-1; TRBD1 aligns across 9 bases. The J segment lost 5 bases and the V segment lost 3 bases, leaving 13 bases of the junction unmatched. CDR3 length: 17 amino acids. Germline CDR1 and CDR2: KGHSH and LQKENI. The CDR3 region has the DNA TGTGCCAGCTCACCGGCGGTCGCACAGGGGGCTGGTACTGAAGCTTTCTTT. Protein: CASSPAVAQGAGTEAFF. The variable domain in full, completed from reference TRBV18 and TRBJ1-1, reads NAGVMQNPRHLVRRRGQEARLRCSPMKGHSHVYWYRQLPEEGLKFMVYLQKENIIDESGMPKERFSAEFPKEGPSILRIQQVVRGDSAAYFCASSPAVAQGAGTEAFFGQGTRLTVV.

The chain carries TRBV9 and TRBJ2-1; 10 bases are shared with TRBD2. This CDR3 has 20 residues. V was clipped by 4 bases and J by 0 bases; unmatched bases: 16. Germline V lookup: CDR1 SGDLS, CDR2 YYNGEE. DNA for the CDR3: TGTGCCAGCAGCCCCCGAACTAGCGGGACCCGGGGAAGCTCCTACAATGAGCAGTTCTTC. Residues: CASSPRTSGTRGSSYNEQFF.

The rearrangement links TRBV6-6 to TRBJ2-1, with 10 nucleotides matching TRBD2. J was trimmed by 8 bases and V by 5 bases; bases with no gene match: 15. The CDR3 covers 17 residues. Germline V lookup: CDR1 MNHNY, CDR2 SVGAGI (reference sequence). The CDR3 protein is CASSQSVGLARVDEQFF. The CDR3 DNA reads TGTGCCAGCAGTCAATCCGTGGGACTAGCGAGGGTAGATGAGCAGTTCTTC.

V usage is TRBV13 and J usage is TRBJ2-1; TRBD1 or TRBD2 may be the D gene (5 bases each). V lost 5 bases and J 6 bases, leaving 14 bases between the germline ends. Germline V gene sequence: CDR1 PRHDT, CDR2 FYEKMQ (reference sequence). The CDR3 is made up of 14 amino acids. The DNA for the CDR3 is TGTGCCAGCAGCACCTCCGGGACCCTCAATGAGCAGTTCTTC. Its translation is CASSTSGTLNEQFF.

The CDR3 nucleotides are TGCAGCGTTGAAGCCGGATTGGGGGAAGGCTATGGCTACACCTTC. Translated, it gives CSVEAGLGEGYGYTF. This chain connects TRBV29-1 to TRBJ1-2, with D possibly TRBD1 on 5 matching bases. Trimming cost V 1 base and J 4 bases, with 16 bases left between them. Germline CDR1 SQVTM, CDR2 ANQGSEA. CDR3 length equals 15 residues.

This chain links TRBV4-1 with TRBJ2-7, with D maybe TRBD2 (6 bases). There are 14 residues in the CDR3. Germline-derived CDR1 and CDR2 are MGHRA and YSYEKL. Trimming took off 6 bases at V and 0 bases at J, with 12 bases between the two ends. Here the CDR3 reads CASRDSGSSYEQYF. CDR3 DNA: TGCGCCAGCAGGGATTCCGGGAGCTCCTACGAGCAGTACTTC.

The V gene is TRBV19, the J gene TRBJ1-2, with D possibly matching TRBD1 (5 bases). This CDR3 spans 14 amino acids. Trimming cost V 5 bases and J 4 bases, with 14 bases left between them. Germline values: CDR1 LNHDA, CDR2 SQIVND (reference sequence). CDR3 DNA: TGTGCCAGTAGTTCCGGGACGGAATTCTATGGCTACACCTTC. It specifies CASSSGTEFYGYTF.

There are a few counts of this clone. V and J are TRBV7-8 and TRBJ1-2; TRBD1 aligns across 7 bases. The CDR3 runs to 14 residues. Germline CDR1 reads SGHVS; CDR2 reads FQNEAQ. Trimming at V came to 5 bases and at J to 8 bases, leaving 11 bases not matched to a gene. CDR3 residues: CASSPRTGRRGYTF. In DNA form, the CDR3 reads TGTGCCAGCAGCCCAAGGACAGGTCGAAGGGGCTACACCTTC.

The chain employs TRBV11-2 and TRBJ1-1; D possibly corresponds to TRBD1 (5 bases). Germline CDR1 and CDR2: SGHAT and FQNNGV. The CDR3 runs to 19 residues. Trimming left V 5 bases short and J 5 bases short, with 30 bases between. The CDR3 coding sequence is TGTGCCAGCAGCAGCTTAGGAGTCAGACTCCCTGGAGGGACTACTGAAGCTTTCTTT. Residues: CASSSLGVRLPGGTTEAFF.